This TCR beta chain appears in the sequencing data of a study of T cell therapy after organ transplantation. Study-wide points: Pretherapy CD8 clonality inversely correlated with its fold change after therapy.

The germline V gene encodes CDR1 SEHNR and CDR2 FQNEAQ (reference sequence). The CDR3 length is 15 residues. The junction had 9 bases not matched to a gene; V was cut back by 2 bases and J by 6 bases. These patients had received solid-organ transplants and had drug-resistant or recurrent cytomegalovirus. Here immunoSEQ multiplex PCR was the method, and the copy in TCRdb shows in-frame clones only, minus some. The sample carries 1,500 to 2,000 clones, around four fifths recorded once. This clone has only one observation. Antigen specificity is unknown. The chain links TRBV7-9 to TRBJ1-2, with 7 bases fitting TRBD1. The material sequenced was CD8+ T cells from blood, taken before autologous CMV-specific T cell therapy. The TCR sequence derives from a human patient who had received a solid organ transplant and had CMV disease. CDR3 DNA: TGTGCCAGCAGCTTACCCGGGAACAGGGGCCATGGCTACACCTTC. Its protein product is CASSLPGNRGHGYTF.